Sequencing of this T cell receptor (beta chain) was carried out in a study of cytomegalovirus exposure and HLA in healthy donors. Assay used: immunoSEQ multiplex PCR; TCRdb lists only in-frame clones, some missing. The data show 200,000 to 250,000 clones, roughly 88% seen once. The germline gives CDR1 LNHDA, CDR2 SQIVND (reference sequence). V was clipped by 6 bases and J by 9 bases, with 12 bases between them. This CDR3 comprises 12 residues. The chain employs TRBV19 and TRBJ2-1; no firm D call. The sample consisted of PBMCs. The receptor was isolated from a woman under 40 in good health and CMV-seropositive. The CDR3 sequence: CASRAQVGEQFF. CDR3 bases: TGTGCCAGTAGAGCTCAGGTGGGTGAGCAGTTCTTC.